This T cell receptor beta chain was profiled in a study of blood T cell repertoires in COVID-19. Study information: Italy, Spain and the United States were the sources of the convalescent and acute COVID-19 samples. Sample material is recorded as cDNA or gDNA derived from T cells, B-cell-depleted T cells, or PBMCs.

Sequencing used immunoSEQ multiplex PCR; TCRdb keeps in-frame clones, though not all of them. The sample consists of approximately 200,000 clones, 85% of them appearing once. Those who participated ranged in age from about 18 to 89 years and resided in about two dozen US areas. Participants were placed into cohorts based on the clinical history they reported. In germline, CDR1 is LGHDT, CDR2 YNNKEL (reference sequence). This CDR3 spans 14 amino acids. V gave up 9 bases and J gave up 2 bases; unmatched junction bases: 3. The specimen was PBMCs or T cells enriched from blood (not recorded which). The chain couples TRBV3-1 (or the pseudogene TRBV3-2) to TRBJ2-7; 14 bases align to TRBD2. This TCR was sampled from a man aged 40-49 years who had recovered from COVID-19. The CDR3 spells CASQTSGRAYEQYF. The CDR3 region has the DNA TGTGCCAGTCAGACTAGCGGGAGGGCCTACGAGCAGTACTTC.